The T cell receptor beta chain under discussion was sequenced for a study of shared clonotypes between healthy human individuals (dated by TCRdb to 2018 to 2021). Background on the whole study: A couple of women and a few men aged 18 to 49 years were included in the cohort. Leukapheresis yielded between about 0.94 and 8.9 billion PBMCs per donor. Libraries were prepared and TCR repertoires were sequenced by different laboratories using diverse techniques, in order to increase sequencing depth and limit assay-specific biases. For each donor, CD4 naive and CD4 memory were each given three plates, CD8 naive was given two plates, and CD8 memory was given one plate. To estimate repertoire size and how much clonotype sharing occurs between individuals, the study deeply sequenced the blood TCR repertoires of 4 to 6 healthy adults.

Using the deep immunoSEQ assay, multiplex PCR amplified TCR CDR3 regions from genomic DNA. Genomic DNA extracted from each cell subset was distributed evenly over all wells of several immunoSEQ 96-well plates, and each plate served as one replicate. For sorted subsets, 150 to 200 ng genomic DNA, equal to 25,000 to 35,000 T cell genomes, was loaded into each replicate PCR. Purified libraries were measured with a Qubit 3.0 fluorometer, size-checked on a Bioanalyzer 2100, and measured again with the KAPA Library Quantification kit. Every immunoSEQ 96-well plate was sequenced on a separate single-read 150-cycle Illumina NextSeq 550 flow cell. Turning to the authors' computational methods: The immunoSEQ output contained only junctional sequences without quality scores, so filtering could not match that applied to full-length reads. To assign V/J genes and CDR3, sequences were annotated against IMGT germline references using PyIR, a Python wrapper for IgBLAST v1.9. Reads were filtered out if the reads had weak V/J assignments (E-value above 1e-6), no CDR3, stop codons, out-of-frame junctions, or ambiguous translated residues. V3J clonotypes were defined by identical inferred V gene, J gene, and CDR3 amino acid sequence. To compute the percentage overlap between repertoires, the number of shared unique clonotypes was divided by the size of the smaller repertoire. RTK rarefaction, the Chao1 estimator, and Recon v2.1 estimates of unobserved clonotypes were used to assess repertoire richness. OLGA was used to compute generation probabilities for all TCRbeta clonotypes that the gDNA method yielded from a handful of donors. TCRdb's version of the immuneACCESS table is confined to in-frame rearrangements and falls short of the full clone set. An unresolved V gene accounts for under half of the shortfall where checked; the remainder is of unknown origin. From that table come the V and J calls and clone size; the DNA was used to work out D and trimming. The sample yields about 2.4 million clones; around 90% were counted once. The ten largest clones capture roughly 0.14% of the sample.

Note on this clone: Its cognate antigen has yet to be identified. Base qualities are not provided; no much larger clone lies one nucleotide away.

Study-wide conclusions, independent of this receptor: Pairwise subsampling led to the expectation that sequencing depth would affect the degree of clonotype sharing among donors. Rarefaction of sorted-subset datasets indicated incomplete sequencing despite the large sequencing depth. The genetic and exposure-history diversity represented was limited by the small number of donors. Sampling was restricted to blood, and TCR repertoires in tissues likely differ from the TCR repertoires found in blood. Higher generation probabilities were observed for clonotypes shared by all four sorted-subset donors than for non-shared clonotypes. About 5% of naive CD4, around 4% of naive CD8, approximately 2.2% of memory CD4, and 0.35% to 0.4% of memory CD8 clonotypes were shared across four donors. Naive subsets generally had larger estimated clonotype richness than memory subsets.

Via the germline V gene (reference sequence), CDR1 is LNHDA and CDR2 SQIVND. For this chain, trimming is 6 bases at the V end and 5 bases at the J end, and the number of junction bases without a gene match is 7. The CDR3 holds 15 amino acids from the cysteine to the phenylalanine. Only the CDR3 part of the read is kept: 45 bases, read in frame from the first base. Healthy HIV-negative adults with no recently reported acute infections or vaccinations were included as donors. Every donor was a Caucasian adult living in Nashville, Tennessee, USA. CD4+ T cells were enriched by magnetic negative selection, after which naive cells were positively selected on CD45RA and the negative fraction was taken as the memory subset. Blood was obtained by leukapheresis, after which PBMCs were separated by Ficoll-Histopaque density gradient centrifugation and cryopreserved in liquid nitrogen vapor phase. Analytical flow cytometry was used to check the purity and quantity of each magnetically sorted T cell population. Genomic DNA was isolated from each sorted fraction and quantified by UV absorbance on a Nanodrop 2000c.

The sample comprised naive CD4+ T cells sorted from blood. The cell subset or site label here, explained by the study, means: CD45RA+ positively selected. This TCR was sampled from a young man in good health. The V and J genes are TRBV19 and TRBJ1-6, and TRBD1 aligns with 7 junction nucleotides. In nucleotides, the sequence is TGTGCCAGTAGGCGCCAGGGGGGCAATAATTCACCCCTCCACTTT. Its amino acids are CASRRQGGNNSPLHF.